The next 8 T cell receptor beta chains were all read from a single sample in a study of blood T cells in healthy people across ages. The authors ran a second PCR of roughly 6 to 12 cycles using a sample-barcoded 5' primer and a J-beta primer mix. TCRdb ran MiXCR on the 5' RACE reads and lists one entry per CDR3 protein. The sample holds over 550,000 distinct CDR3 sequences, approximately 30% seen once. Sequencing was done on a sample of blood. The source is a woman aged 80 or over in good health.

This clonotype was observed at least ten times. The rearrangement links TRBV20-1 to TRBJ1-2; D is possibly TRBD1 (5 bases). The germline V and J ends were trimmed by 0 bases and 0 bases, with 11 bases remaining between them. The length of the CDR3 is 15 residues. Germline CDR1 is DFQATT and CDR2 is SNEGSKA (reference sequence). The CDR3: CSARDLAGANYGYTF. The CDR3 DNA sequence: TGCAGTGCTAGAGATCTGGCGGGGGCTAACTATGGCTACACCTTC.

Only one count was recorded for this clonotype. CDR3 sequence: CASSSNLGGVNTGELFF. The CDR3 nucleotides read TGTGCCAGCAGCTCGAACCTTGGGGGGGTGAACACCGGGGAGCTGTTTTTT. V usage is TRBV7-6 and J usage is TRBJ2-2; 7 bases agree with TRBD2. V dropped 4 bases and J dropped 1; count of bases not matched to a gene: 9. The CDR3 sequence is 17 residues long. Germline V gene lookup returns CDR1 SGHVS and CDR2 FNYEAQ.

Regarding this clonotype: The junction departs from germline at one end; a sequencing error may be responsible. The V gene is TRBV4-3, the J gene TRBJ1-2; D unresolved. Germline CDR1 LGHNA, CDR2 YSLEER. The CDR3 length is 15 residues. The CDR3 spells CTSSQDSLVNYGYTF. CDR3 nucleotides: TGCACCAGCAGCCAAGACTCGTTAGTTAACTATGGCTACACCTTC.

This clonotype was counted many times. The chain employs TRBV13 and TRBJ2-5; maybe TRBD1 (5 bases). CDR3 size: 14 residues. The V gene's germline CDR1 is PRHDT and CDR2 FYEKMQ (reference sequence). Trimming left V 2 bases short and J 3 bases short, with 10 bases between. The chain's CDR3 is CASSLSGREETQYF. CDR3 nucleotides: TGTGCCAGCAGCTTATCCGGCAGGGAAGAGACCCAGTACTTC.

This clonotype has just a few counts. The chain has TRBV6-1 and TRBJ1-1; the match to TRBD1 covers 7 bases. This CDR3 is 16 amino acids long. The V segment lost 3 bases and the J segment 0 bases; nucleotides outside the gene matches: 7. Germline V gene sequence: CDR1 MNHNS, CDR2 SASEGT. In nucleotides, the CDR3 is TGTGCCAGCAGTGACCCCCCCGGACAGGTGAACACTGAAGCTTTCTTT. It specifies CASSDPPGQVNTEAFF.

There are many counts of this clonotype. This chain uses TRBV18 with TRBJ2-5, with D perhaps matching TRBD2 (5 bases). The V gene's germline CDR1 is KGHSH and CDR2 LQKENI. The CDR3 is 13 amino acids. The V and J ends lost 0 bases and 11 bases respectively, with 13 bases between them. Written as DNA, the CDR3 is TGTGCCAGCTCACCACCGGACTCCTGGGAGCAGTACTTC. The encoded protein is CASSPPDSWEQYF.

This clonotype was detected a few times. With a much larger clone just one base away, this may be a read error. The gene calls are TRBV4-3 and TRBJ2-1, with unresolved D. Germline V gives CDR1 LGHNA, CDR2 YSLEER. The CDR3 covers 16 residues. This CDR3 reads CASRQEWRLGYNEQFF. The CDR3 DNA reads TGCGCCAGCAGGCAAGAATGGAGACTGGGGTACAATGAGCAGTTCTTC.

This clonotype was picked up many times. This chain uses TRBV7-3 with TRBJ2-1; 8 bases map to TRBD2. V shed 2 bases, J shed 7 bases, and the junction held 4 bases outside the gene matches. The CDR3 totals 14 residues. Germline CDR1 reads SGHTA; CDR2 reads FQGTGA. The CDR3 loop is CASSLAGGNNEQFF. The CDR3, as DNA: TGTGCCAGCAGCTTAGCGGGGGGTAATAATGAGCAGTTCTTC.